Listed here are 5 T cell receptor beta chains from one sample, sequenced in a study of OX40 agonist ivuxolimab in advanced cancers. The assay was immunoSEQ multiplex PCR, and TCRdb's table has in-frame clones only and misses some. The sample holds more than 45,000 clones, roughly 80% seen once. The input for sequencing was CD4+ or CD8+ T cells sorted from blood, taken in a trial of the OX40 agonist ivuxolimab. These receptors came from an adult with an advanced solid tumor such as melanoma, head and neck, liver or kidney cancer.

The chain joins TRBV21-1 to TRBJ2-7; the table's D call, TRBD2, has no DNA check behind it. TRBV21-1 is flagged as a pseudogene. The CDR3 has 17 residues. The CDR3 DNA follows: TGTGCCAGCAGCAAAGGGTTGACTAGCGGGAATATCTACGAGCAGTACTTC. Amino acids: CASSKGLTSGNIYEQYF.

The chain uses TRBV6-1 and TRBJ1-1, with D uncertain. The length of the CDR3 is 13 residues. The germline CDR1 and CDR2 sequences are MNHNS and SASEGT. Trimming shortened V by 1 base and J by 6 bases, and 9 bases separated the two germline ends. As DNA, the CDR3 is TGTGCCAGCAGTGAAGTGAGGTCAGCTGAAGCTTTCTTT. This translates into CASSEVRSAEAFF.

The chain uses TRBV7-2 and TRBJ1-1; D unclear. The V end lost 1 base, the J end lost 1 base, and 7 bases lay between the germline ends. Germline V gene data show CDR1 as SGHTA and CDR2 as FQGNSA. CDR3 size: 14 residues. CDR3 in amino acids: CASSLVHPNTEAFF. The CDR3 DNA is TGTGCCAGCAGCTTAGTACATCCGAACACTGAAGCTTTCTTT.

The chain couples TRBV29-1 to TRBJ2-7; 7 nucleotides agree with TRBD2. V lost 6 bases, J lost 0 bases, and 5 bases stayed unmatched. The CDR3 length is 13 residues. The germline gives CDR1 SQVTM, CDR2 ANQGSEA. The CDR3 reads CSVRPGGSYEQYF. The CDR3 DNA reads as TGCAGCGTCCGGCCGGGGGGCTCCTACGAGCAGTACTTC.

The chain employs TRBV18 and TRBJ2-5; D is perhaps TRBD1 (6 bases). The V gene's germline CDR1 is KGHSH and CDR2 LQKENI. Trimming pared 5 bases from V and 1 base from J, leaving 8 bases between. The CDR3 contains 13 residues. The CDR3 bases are TGTGCCAGCTCAACGACAGGCCAAGAGACCCAGTACTTC. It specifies CASSTTGQETQYF.